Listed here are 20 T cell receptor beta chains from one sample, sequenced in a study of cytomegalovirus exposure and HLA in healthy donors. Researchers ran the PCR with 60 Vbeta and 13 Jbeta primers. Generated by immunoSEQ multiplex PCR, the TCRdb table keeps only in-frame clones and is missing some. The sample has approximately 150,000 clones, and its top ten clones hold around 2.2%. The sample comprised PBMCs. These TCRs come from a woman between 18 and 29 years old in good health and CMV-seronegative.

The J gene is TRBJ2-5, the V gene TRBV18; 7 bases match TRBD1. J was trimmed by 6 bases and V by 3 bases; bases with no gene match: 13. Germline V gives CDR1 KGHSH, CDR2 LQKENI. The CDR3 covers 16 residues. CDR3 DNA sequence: TGTGCCAGCTCACCCCTTGAAGGGGGCGTTGGAAAGACCCAGTACTTC. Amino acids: CASSPLEGGVGKTQYF. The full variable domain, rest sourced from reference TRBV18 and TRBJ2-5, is NAGVMQNPRHLVRRRGQEARLRCSPMKGHSHVYWYRQLPEEGLKFMVYLQKENIIDESGMPKERFSAEFPKEGPSILRIQQVVRGDSAAYFCASSPLEGGVGKTQYFGPGTRLLVL.

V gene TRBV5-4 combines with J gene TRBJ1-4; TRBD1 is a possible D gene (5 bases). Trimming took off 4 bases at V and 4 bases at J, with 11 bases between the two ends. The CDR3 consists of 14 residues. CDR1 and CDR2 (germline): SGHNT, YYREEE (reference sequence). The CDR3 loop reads CASSGRADNEKLFF. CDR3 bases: TGTGCCAGCAGCGGCAGGGCTGATAATGAAAAACTGTTTTTT. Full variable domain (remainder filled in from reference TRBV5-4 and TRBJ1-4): ETGVTQSPTHLIKTRGQQVTLRCSSQSGHNTVSWYQQALGQGPQFIFQYYREEENGRGNFPPRFSGLQFPNYSSELNVNALELDDSALYLCASSGRADNEKLFFGSGTQLSVL.

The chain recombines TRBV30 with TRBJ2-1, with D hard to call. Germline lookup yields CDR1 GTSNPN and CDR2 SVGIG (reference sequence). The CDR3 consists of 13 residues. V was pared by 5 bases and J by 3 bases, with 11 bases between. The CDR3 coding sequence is TGTGCCTGGTCTCCGCGGAACTACAATGAGCAGTTCTTC. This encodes CAWSPRNYNEQFF.

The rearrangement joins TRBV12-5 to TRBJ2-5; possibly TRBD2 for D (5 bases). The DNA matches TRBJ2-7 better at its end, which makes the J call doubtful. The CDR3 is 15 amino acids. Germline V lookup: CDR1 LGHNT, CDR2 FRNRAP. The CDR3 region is CASGLGWTEADEQYF. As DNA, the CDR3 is TGTGCTAGTGGTTTGGGGTGGACGGAGGCAGACGAGCAGTACTTC.

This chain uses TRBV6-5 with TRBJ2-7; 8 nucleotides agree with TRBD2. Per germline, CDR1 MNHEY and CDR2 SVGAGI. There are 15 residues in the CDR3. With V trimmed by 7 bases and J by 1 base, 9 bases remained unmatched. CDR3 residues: CASTPGAGVSYEQYF. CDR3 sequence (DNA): TGTGCCAGCACCCCAGGAGCGGGAGTGTCCTACGAGCAGTACTTC.

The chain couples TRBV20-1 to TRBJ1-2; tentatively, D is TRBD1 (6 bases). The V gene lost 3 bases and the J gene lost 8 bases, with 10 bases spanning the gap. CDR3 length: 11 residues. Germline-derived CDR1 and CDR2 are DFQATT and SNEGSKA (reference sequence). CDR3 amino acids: CSARAGGGYTF. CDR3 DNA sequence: TGCAGTGCTAGGGCGGGGGGCGGCTACACCTTC.

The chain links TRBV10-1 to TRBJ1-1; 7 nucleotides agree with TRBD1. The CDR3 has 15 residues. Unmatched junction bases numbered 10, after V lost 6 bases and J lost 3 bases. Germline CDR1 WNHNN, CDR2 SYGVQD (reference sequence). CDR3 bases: TGCGCCAGCAGCAAAGACCGGGACAGATACACTGAAGCTTTCTTT. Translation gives CASSKDRDRYTEAFF.

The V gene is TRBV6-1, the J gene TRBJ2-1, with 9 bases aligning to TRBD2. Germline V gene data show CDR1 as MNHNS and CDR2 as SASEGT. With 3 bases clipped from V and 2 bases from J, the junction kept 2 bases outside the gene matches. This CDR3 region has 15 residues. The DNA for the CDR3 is TGTGCCAGCAGTGAGCGGGAGGGAACCTACAATGAGCAGTTCTTC. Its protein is CASSEREGTYNEQFF.

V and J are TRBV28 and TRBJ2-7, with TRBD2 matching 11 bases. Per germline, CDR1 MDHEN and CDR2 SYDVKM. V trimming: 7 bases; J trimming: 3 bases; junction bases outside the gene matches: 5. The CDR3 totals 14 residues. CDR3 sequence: CASKASGRFYEQYV. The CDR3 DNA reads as TGTGCCAGCAAGGCTAGCGGGAGGTTCTACGAGCAGTACGTC.

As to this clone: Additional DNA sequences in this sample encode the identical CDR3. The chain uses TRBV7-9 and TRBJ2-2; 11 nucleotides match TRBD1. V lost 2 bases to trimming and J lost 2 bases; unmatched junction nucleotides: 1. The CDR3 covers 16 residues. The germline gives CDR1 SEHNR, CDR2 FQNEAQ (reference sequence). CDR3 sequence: CASSLRTGGNTGELFF. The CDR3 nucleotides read TGTGCCAGCAGCTTAAGGACAGGGGGCAACACCGGGGAGCTGTTTTTT.

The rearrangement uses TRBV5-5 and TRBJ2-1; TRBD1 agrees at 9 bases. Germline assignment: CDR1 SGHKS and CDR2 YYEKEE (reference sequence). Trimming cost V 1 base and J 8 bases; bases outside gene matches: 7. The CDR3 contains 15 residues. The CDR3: CASSLTGQGVYEQFF. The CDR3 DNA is TGTGCCAGCAGCTTGACGGGACAGGGCGTCTATGAGCAGTTCTTC. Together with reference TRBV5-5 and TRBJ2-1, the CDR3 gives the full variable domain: DAGVTQSPTHLIKTRGQQVTLRCSPISGHKSVSWYQQVLGQGPQFIFQYYEKEERGRGNFPDRFSARQFPNYSSELNVNALLLGDSALYLCASSLTGQGVYEQFFGPGTRLTVL.

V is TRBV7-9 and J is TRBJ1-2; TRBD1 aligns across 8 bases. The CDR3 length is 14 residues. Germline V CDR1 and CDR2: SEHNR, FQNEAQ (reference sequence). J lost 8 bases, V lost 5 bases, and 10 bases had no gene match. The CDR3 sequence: CASSPIQGAGGYTF. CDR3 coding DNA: TGTGCCAGCAGCCCAATCCAGGGGGCTGGAGGCTACACCTTC.

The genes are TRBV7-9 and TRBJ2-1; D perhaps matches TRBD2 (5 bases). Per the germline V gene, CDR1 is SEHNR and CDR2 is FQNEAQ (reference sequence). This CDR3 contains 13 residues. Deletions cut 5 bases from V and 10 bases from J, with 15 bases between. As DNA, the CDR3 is TGTGCCAGCAGCCCCGGACTTCCGGGGGAGCAGTTCTTC. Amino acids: CASSPGLPGEQFF.

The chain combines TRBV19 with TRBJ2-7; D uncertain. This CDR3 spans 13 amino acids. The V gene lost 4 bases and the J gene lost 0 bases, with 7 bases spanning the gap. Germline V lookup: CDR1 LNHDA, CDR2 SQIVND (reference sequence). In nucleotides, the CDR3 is TGTGCCAGTAGTACCGATAGCTCCTACGAGCAGTACTTC. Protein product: CASSTDSSYEQYF.

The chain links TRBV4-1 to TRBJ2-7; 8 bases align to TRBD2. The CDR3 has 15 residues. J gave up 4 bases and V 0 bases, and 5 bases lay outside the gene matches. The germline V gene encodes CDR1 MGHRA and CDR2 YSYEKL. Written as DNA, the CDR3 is TGCGCCAGCAGCCAAGAACCAGCGGGAGTGTACGAGCAGTACTTC. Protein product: CASSQEPAGVYEQYF.

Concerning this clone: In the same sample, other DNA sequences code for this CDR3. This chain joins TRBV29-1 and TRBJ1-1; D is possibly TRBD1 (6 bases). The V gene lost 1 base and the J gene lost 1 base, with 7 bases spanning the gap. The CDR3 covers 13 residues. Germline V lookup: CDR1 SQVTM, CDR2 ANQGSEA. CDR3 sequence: CSVEGQENTEAFF. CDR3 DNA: TGCAGCGTTGAAGGACAGGAGAACACTGAAGCTTTCTTT.

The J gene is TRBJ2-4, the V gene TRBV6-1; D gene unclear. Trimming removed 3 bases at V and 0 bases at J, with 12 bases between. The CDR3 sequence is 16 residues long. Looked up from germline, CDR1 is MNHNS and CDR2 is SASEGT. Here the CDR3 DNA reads TGTGCCAGCAGTGATTCCTGGGCCCTAGCCAAAAACATTCAGTACTTC. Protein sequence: CASSDSWALAKNIQYF.

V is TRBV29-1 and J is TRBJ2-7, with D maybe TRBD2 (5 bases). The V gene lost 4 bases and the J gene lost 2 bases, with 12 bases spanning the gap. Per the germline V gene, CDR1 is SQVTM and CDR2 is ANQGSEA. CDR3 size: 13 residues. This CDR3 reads CSVGMRATYEQYF. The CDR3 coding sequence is TGCAGCGTTGGGATGAGGGCGACCTACGAGCAGTACTTC.

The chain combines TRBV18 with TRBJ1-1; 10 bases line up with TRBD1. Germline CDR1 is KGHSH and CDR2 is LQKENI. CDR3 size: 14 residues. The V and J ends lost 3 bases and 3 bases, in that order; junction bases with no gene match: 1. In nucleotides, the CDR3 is TGTGCCAGCTCACCCGGGACAGGGGACACTGAAGCTTTCTTT. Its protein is CASSPGTGDTEAFF.

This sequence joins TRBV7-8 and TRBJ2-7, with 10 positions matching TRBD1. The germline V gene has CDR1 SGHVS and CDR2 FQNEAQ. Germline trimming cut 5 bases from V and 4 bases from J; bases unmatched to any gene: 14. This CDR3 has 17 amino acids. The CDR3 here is CASSPSRVTGGSYEQYF. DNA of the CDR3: TGTGCCAGCAGCCCGAGCAGGGTGACAGGGGGCTCATACGAGCAGTACTTC.